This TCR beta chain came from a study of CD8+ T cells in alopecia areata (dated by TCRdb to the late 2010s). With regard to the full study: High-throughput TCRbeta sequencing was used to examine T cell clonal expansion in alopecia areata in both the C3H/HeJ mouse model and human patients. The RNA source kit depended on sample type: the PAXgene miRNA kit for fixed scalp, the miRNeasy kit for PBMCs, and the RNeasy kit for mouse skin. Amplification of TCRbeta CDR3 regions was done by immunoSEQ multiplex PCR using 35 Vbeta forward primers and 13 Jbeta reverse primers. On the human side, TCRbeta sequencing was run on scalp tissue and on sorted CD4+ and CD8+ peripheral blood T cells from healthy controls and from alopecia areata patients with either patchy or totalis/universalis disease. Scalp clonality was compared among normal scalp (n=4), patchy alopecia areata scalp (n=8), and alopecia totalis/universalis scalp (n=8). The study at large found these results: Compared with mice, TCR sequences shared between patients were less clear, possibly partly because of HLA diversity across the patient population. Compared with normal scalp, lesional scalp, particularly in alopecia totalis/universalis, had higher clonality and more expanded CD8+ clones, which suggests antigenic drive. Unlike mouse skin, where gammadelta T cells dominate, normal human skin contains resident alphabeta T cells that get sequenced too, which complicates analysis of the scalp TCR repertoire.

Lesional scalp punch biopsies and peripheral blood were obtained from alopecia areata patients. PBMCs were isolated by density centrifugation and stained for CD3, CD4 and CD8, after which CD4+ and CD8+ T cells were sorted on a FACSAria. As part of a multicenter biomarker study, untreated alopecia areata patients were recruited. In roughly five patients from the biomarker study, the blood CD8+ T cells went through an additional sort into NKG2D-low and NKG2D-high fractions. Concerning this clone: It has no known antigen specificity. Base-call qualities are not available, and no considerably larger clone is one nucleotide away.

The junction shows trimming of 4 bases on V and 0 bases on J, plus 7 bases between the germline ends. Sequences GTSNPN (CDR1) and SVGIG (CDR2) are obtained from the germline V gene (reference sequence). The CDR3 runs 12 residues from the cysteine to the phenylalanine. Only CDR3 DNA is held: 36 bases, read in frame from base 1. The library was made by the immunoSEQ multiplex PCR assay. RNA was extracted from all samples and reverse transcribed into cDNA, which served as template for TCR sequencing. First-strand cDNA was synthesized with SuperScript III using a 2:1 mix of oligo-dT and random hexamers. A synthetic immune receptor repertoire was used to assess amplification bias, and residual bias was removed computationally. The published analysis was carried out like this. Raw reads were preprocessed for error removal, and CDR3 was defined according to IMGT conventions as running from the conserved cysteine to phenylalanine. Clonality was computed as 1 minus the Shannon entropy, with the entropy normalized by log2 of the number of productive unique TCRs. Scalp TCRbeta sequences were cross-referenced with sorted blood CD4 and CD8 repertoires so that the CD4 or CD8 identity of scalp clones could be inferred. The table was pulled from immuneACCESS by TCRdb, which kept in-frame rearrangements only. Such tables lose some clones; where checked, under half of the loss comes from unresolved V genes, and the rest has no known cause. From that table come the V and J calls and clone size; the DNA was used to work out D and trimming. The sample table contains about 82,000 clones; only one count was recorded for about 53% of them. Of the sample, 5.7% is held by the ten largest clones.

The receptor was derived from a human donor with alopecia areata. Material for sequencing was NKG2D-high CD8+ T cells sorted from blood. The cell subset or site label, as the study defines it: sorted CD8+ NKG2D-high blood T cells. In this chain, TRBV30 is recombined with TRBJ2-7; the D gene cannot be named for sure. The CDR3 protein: CAWTDGSYEQYF. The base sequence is TGTGCCTGGACGGACGGCTCCTACGAGCAGTACTTC.